Sequencing of this T cell receptor beta chain was carried out in a study of cytomegalovirus exposure and HLA in healthy donors. The primer mix had 60 Vbeta and 13 Jbeta primers. Some clones are missing from TCRdb's copy, which holds only in-frame ones; the method was immunoSEQ multiplex PCR. The data contain fewer than 150,000 clones, roughly 71% of them singletons. Note on this clone: Its antigen is unidentified. The same CDR3 can be traced to other DNA sequences in this sample.

Whole-study results and caveats: Across donors, presence/absence analyses took sequencing depth to be roughly uniform. The authors considered a cluster of highly shared sequence variants likely to be a sequencing artifact. Most TCR sequences were rare, but some public TCRs occurred in many donors. TRBV6-2, TRBV6-3 and some other V segments were unresolvable in 87-base-pair reads.

The V gene lost 1 base and the J gene lost 0 bases, with 8 bases spanning the gap. Germline values: CDR1 SGHRS, CDR2 YFSETQ. The CDR3 loop spans 15 amino acids. Input material: PBMCs. The clonotype originates from a woman aged 45-59 years in good health and CMV-seropositive. The rearrangement uses TRBV5-1 and TRBJ1-5; possibly TRBD1 for D (6 bases). The chain's CDR3 is CASSLTGPSNQPQHF. CDR3 nucleotides: TGCGCCAGCAGCTTGACAGGGCCTAGCAATCAGCCCCAGCATTTT.